A selection of T cell receptor beta chains follows, all from one sample in a study of cytomegalovirus exposure and HLA in healthy donors. The repertoire was sequenced with immunoSEQ multiplex PCR; TCRdb's copy has only in-frame clones and lacks some. This table has about 100,000 clones, 76% appearing once. Material: PBMCs. The receptors originated from a woman between 45 and 60 years old in good health and CMV-seropositive. CDR3s include the opening cysteine and the closing phenylalanine or tryptophan. Fields, in order: V gene, CDR3 protein.

V: TRBV9; CDR3: CASSVGRGPLSGANVLTF
V: TRBV4-2; CDR3: CASSQGRPSTSGRGSTDTQYF
V: TRBV5-4; CDR3: CASSPRGRQETQYF
V: TRBV6-1; CDR3: CASRGGGHTDTQYF
V: TRBV18; CDR3: CASRRQNEKLFF
V: TRBV6-1; CDR3: CASSEAQGAPYGYTF
V: TRBV7-9; CDR3: CASSSTSPSTGELFF
V: TRBV7-3; CDR3: CASSFDRGNTDTQYF
V: TRBV11-2; CDR3: CASSPSSTGGGYEQYF
V: TRBV11-2; CDR3: CASSSIAGGPYEQYF
V: TRBV2; CDR3: CASSSTSGASNIQYF
V: TRBV12-5; CDR3: CASGLGQGNYGYTF
V: TRBV6-5; CDR3: CASRSRDRGTDTQYF
V: TRBV25-1; CDR3: CASSQLGRDTEAFF
V: TRBV7-6; CDR3: CASSLSSTTYEQYF
V: TRBV19; CDR3: CASSIGLGDQETQYF
V: TRBV29-1; CDR3: CSVQVNEKLFF
V: TRBV11-2; CDR3: CASSLGLAETGELFF
V: TRBV18; CDR3: CASSPGGHDNSPLHF
V: TRBV30; CDR3: CAWSVGVGDSPLHF